Here is one TCR beta chain with its context. Its antigen is still unknown. Amplification of ligated cDNA took four PCR rounds with SP2 and nested alpha and beta constant primers. MiXCR, run by TCRdb on the 5' RACE reads, gives a single entry per CDR3 protein. The sample contains roughly 60,000 distinct CDR3 sequences, more than 6.5% of which appear only once. The sample is drawn from a study of naive and memory T cell subsets. Points from the study as a whole: TCR transcript changes with activation or differentiation may affect this RNA method.

A UMI-containing oligonucleotide was joined by 3' ligation to the TCR cDNA template. Whole-blood samples were 2.5 to 3 ml of peripheral blood from healthy adult volunteers. This TCR derives from a female donor in good health.

CDR3 loop: CASSEGGTDTQYF. The CDR3 bases are TGCGCCAGCAGTGAGGGCGGCACAGATACGCAGTATTTT. The chain combines TRBV10-1 with TRBJ2-3; D remains unclear. Germline values: CDR1 WNHNN, CDR2 SYGVQD (reference sequence). There are 13 residues in the CDR3. Deletions cut 2 bases from V and 1 base from J, with 4 bases between.